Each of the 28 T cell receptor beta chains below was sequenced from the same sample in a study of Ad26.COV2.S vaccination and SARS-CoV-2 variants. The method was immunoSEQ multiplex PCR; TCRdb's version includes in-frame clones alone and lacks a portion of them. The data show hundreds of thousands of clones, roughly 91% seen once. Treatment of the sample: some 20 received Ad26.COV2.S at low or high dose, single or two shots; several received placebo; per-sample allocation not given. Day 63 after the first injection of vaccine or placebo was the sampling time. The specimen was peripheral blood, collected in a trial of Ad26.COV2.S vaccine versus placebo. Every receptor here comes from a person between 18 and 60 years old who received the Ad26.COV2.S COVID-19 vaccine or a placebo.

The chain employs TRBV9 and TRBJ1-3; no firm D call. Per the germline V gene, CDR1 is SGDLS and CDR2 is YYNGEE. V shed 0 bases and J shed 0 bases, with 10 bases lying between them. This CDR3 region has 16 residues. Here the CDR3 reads CASSVAQESSGNTIYF. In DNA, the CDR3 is TGTGCCAGCAGCGTAGCTCAGGAATCCTCTGGAAACACCATATATTTT.

CDR3 bases: TGTGCCAGCAGCGTCGGCGGGGAGCGTCGGGAGCAGTACTTC. Amino acids: CASSVGGERREQYF. The rearrangement joins TRBV9 to TRBJ2-7; D may be TRBD2 (6 bases). Germline CDR1 SGDLS, CDR2 YYNGEE. The CDR3 consists of 14 residues. Trimming took 2 bases from V and 7 from J, leaving 16 bases between them. The variable domain in full, completed from reference TRBV9 and TRBJ2-7, reads DSGVTQTPKHLITATGQRVTLRCSPRSGDLSVYWYQQSLDQGLQFLIQYYNGEERAKGNILERFSAQQFPDLHSELNLSSLELGDSALYFCASSVGGERREQYFGPGTRLTVT.

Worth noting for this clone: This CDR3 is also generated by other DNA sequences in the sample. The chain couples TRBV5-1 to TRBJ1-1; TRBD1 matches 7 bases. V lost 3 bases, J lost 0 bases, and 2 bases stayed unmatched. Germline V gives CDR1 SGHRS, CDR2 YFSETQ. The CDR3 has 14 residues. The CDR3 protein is CASSSGQLNTEAFF. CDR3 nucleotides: TGCGCCAGCAGCTCGGGACAGCTGAACACTGAAGCTTTCTTT.

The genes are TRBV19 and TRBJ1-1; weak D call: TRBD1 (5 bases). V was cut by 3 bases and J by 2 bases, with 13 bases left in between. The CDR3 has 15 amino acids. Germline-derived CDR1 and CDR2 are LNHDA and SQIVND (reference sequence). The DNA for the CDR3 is TGTGCCAGTAGTATTTTTGCAGGGTCCAACACTGAAGCTTTCTTT. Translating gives CASSIFAGSNTEAFF.

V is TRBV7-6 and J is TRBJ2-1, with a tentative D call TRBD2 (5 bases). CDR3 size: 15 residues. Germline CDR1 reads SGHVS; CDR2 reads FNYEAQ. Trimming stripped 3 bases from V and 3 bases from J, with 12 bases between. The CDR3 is CASSFLLGDYNEQFF. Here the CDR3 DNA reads TGTGCCAGCAGCTTCCTCTTGGGAGACTACAATGAGCAGTTCTTC.

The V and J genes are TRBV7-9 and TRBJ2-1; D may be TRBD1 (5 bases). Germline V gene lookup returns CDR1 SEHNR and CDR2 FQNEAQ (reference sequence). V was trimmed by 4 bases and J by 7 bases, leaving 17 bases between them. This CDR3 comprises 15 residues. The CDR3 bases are TGTGCCAGCAGCTCCGACAGCCGGGCGAGTAATGAGCAGTTCTTC. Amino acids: CASSSDSRASNEQFF.

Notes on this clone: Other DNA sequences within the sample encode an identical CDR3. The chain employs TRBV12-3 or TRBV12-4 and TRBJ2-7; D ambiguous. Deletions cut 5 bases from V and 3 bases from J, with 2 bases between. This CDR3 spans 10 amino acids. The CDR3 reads CASSIYEQYF. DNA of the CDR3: TGTGCCAGCAGTATCTACGAGCAGTACTTC.

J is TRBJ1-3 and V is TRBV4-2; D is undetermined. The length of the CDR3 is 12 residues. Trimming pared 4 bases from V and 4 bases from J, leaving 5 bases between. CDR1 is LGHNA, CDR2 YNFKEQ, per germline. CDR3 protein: CASSPAGNTIYF. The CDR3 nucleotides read TGTGCCAGCAGCCCCGCCGGAAACACCATATATTTT.

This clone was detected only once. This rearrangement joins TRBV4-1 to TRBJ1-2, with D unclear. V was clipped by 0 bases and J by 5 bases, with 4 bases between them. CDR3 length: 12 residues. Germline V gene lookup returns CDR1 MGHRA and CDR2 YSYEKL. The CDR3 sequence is CASSQEAYGYTF. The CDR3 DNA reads TGCGCCAGCAGCCAAGAGGCTTATGGCTACACCTTC.

CDR3 residues: CASSFEAGGEETQYF. CDR3 bases: TGTGCCAGCAGCTTCGAAGCGGGGGGTGAAGAGACCCAGTACTTC. V and J are TRBV13 and TRBJ2-5; 9 bases agree with TRBD2. Trimming took 3 bases from V and 3 from J; bases not matched to a gene: 5. This CDR3 spans 15 amino acids. Germline V lookup: CDR1 PRHDT, CDR2 FYEKMQ (reference sequence).

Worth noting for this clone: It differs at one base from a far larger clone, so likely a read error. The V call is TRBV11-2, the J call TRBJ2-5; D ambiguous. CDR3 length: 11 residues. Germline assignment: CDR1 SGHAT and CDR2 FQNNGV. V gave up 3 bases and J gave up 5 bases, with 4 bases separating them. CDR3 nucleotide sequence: TGTGCCAGCAGCTTCGGGGAGACCCAGTACTTC. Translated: CASSFGETQYF.

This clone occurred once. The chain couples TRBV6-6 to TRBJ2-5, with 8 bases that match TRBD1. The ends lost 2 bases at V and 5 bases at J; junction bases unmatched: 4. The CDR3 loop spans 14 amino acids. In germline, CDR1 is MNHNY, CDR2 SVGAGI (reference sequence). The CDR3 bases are TGTGCCAGCAGTTACCTGGACAGGGCGGAGACCCAGTACTTC. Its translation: CASSYLDRAETQYF.

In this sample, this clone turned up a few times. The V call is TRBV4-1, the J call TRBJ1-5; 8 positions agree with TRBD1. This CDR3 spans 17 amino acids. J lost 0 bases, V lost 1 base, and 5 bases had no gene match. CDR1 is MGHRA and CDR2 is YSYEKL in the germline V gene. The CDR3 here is CASSQVDRGYSNQPQHF. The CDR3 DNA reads TGCGCCAGCAGCCAAGTCGACAGGGGATATAGCAATCAGCCCCAGCATTTT.

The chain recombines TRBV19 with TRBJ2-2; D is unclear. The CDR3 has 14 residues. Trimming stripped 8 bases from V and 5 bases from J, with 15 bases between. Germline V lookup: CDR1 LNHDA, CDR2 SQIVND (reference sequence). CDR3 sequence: CASLWTVGTGELFF. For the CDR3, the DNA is TGTGCCAGTCTTTGGACGGTGGGGACCGGGGAGCTGTTTTTT.

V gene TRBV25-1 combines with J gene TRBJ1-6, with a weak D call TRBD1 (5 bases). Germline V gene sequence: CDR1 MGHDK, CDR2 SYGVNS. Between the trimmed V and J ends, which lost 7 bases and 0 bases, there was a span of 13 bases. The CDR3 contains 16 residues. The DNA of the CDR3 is TGTGCCAGCATGGGAGGGGAGAGCTCCTATAATTCACCCCTCCACTTT. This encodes CASMGGESSYNSPLHF.

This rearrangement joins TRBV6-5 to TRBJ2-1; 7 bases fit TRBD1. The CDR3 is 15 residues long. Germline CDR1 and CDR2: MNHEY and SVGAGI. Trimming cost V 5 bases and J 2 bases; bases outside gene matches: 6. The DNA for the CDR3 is TGTGCCAGCAGTCCAGCAGGGGGACCCTACAATGAGCAGTTCTTC. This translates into CASSPAGGPYNEQFF.

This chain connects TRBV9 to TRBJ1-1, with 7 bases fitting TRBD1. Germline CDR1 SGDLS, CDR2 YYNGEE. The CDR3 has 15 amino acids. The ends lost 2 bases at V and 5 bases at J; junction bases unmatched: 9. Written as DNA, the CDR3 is TGTGCCAGCAGCGTTTCCTCAGGGGGACGGACTGAAGCTTTCTTT. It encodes CASSVSSGGRTEAFF.

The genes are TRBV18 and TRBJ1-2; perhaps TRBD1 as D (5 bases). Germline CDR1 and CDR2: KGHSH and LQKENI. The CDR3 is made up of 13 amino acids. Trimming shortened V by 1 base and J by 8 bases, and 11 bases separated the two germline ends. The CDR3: CASSPRQGDGYTF. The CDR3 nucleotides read TGTGCCAGCTCACCACGGCAGGGAGACGGCTACACCTTC.

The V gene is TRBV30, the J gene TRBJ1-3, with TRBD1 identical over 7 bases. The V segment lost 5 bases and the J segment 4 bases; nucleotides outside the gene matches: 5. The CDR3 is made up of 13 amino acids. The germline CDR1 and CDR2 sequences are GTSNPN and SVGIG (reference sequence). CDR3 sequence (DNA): TGTGCCTGGGACAGGGCTCTAGGAAACACCATATATTTT. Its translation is CAWDRALGNTIYF.

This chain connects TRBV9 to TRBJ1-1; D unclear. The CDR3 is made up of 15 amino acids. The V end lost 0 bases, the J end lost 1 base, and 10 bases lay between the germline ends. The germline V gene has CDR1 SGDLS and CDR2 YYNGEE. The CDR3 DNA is TGTGCCAGCAGCGTAGGGGCAGGAAAGAACACTGAAGCTTTCTTT. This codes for CASSVGAGKNTEAFF.

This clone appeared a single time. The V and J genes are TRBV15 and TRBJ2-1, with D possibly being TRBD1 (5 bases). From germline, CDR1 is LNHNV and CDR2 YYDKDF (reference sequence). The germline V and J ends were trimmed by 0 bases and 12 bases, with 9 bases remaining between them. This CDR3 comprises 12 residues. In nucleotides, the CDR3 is TGTGCCACCAGCAGAGATAGTGGGGCGCAGTTCTTC. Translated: CATSRDSGAQFF.

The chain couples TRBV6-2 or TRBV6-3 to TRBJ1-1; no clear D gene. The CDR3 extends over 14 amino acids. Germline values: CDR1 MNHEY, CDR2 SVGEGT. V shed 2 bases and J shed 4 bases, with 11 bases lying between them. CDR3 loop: CASSYVSRGTEAFF. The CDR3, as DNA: TGTGCCAGCAGTTACGTGAGTCGAGGCACTGAAGCTTTCTTT.

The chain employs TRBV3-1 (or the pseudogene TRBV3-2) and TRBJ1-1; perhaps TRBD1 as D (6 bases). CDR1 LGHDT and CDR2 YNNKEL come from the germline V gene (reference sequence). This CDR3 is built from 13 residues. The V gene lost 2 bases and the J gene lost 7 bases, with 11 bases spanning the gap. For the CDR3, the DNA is TGTGCCAGCAGCCAAATGACAGGACTTGAAGCTTTCTTT. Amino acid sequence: CASSQMTGLEAFF.

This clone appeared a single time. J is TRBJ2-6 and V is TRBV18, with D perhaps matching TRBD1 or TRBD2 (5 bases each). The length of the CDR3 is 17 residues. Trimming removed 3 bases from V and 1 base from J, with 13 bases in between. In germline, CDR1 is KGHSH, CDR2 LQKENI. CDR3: CASSPRTGPSGANVLTF. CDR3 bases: TGTGCCAGCTCACCTAGGACGGGGCCTTCTGGGGCCAACGTCCTGACTTTC. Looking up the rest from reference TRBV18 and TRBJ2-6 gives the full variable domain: NAGVMQNPRHLVRRRGQEARLRCSPMKGHSHVYWYRQLPEEGLKFMVYLQKENIIDESGMPKERFSAEFPKEGPSILRIQQVVRGDSAAYFCASSPRTGPSGANVLTFGAGSRLTVL.

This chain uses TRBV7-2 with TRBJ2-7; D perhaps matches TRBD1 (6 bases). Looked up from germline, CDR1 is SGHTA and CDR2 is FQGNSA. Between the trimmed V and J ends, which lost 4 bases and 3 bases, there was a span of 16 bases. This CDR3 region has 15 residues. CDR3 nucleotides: TGTGCCAGCAGCTCCCGGGACACTCGCTTCTACGAGCAGTACTTC. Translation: CASSSRDTRFYEQYF.

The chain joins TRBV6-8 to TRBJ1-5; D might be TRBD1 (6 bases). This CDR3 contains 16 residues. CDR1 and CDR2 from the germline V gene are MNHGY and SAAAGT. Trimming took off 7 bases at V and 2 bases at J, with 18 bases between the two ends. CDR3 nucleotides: TGTGCCAGCAAGCTTGAGGGGGGGGCCCGCAATCAGCCCCAGCATTTT. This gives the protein CASKLEGGARNQPQHF.

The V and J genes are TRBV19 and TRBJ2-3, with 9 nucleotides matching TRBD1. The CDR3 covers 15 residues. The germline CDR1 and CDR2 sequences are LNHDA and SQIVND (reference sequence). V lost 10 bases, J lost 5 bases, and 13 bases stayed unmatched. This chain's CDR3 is CATSFGQGNKDTQYF. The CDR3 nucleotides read TGTGCCACCTCTTTCGGACAGGGGAACAAAGATACGCAGTATTTT.

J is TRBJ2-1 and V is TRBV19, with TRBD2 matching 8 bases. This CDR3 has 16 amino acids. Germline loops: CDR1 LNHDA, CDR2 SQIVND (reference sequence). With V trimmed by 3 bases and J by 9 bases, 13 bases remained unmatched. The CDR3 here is CASSIGAPGGLGEQFF. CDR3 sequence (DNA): TGTGCCAGTAGTATTGGTGCGCCGGGGGGGCTTGGTGAGCAGTTCTTC.